This TCR beta chain appears in the sequencing data of a study of blood T cell repertoires in COVID-19. The assay was immunoSEQ multiplex PCR, and TCRdb's table has in-frame clones only and misses some. Counted here are hundreds of thousands of clones, 85% to 90% occurring once; the ten biggest clones make up about 4.2%. Germline V lookup: CDR1 SGHNT, CDR2 YENEEA. This CDR3 is built from 13 residues. V was shortened by 4 bases and J by 8 bases, with 14 bases between the two germline ends. This clonotype was sampled from a young man who had recovered from COVID-19. The rearrangement uses TRBV11-3 and TRBJ1-2, with TRBD1 as a possible D gene (6 bases). Sequencing was performed on PBMCs or T cells enriched from blood (not recorded which). The CDR3 sequence: CASSYGGRQGYTF. CDR3 in DNA: TGTGCCAGCAGCTACGGGGGGCGACAAGGCTACACCTTC. The variable domain in full, with the rest retrieved from reference TRBV11-3 and TRBJ1-2, is EAGVVQSPRYKIIEKKQPVAFWCNPISGHNTLYWYLQNLGQGPELLIRYENEEAVDDSQLPKDRFSAERLKGVDSTLKIQPAELGDSAVYLCASSYGGRQGYTFGSGTRLTVV.